The entry that follows covers one T cell receptor (beta chain) sequence. Antigen: not known. This entry belongs to a study of T cell repertoires in cytomegalovirus infection. Turning to the study itself: Public TCR beta signatures provided an indication of both CMV infection and a matching HLA type.

TCRdb re-called the reads with MiXCR, one entry per CDR3 protein. The data contain 550,000 to 700,000 distinct CDR3 sequences, 40% of them singletons. The germline V and J ends were trimmed by 5 bases and 11 bases, with 19 bases remaining between them. The CDR3 sequence is 14 residues long. The germline CDR1 and CDR2 sequences are SGHTA and FQGNSA. The gene calls are TRBV7-2 and TRBJ1-5; D is possibly TRBD1 (6 bases). This material consisted of cultured PBMCs, taken from culture after CMV antigen stimulation. The receptor was isolated from a human donor in good health (CMV status not recorded). Some clones in this sample may be carry-over from other donors' samples. The CDR3 DNA reads TGTGCCAGCAGCCTTAGGGGGGGTCAGGGTACCCAGCATTTT. The encoded protein is CASSLRGGQGTQHF. Full variable domain (missing parts from reference TRBV7-2 and TRBJ1-5): GAGVSQSPSNKVTEKGKDVELRCDPISGHTALYWYRQSLGQGLEFLIYFQGNSAPDKSGLPSDRFSAERTGGSVSTLTIQRTQQEDSAVYLCASSLRGGQGTQHFGDGTRLSIL.